This T cell receptor (beta chain) was found in a study of blood T cell repertoires in COVID-19. Turning to the study itself: Specimens from acute and convalescent COVID-19 originated in the United States, Italy and Spain.

Trimming took 5 bases from V and 8 from J, leaving 15 bases between them. The CDR3 extends over 14 amino acids. Germline CDR1 MNHEY, CDR2 SMNVEV (reference sequence). Original analysis: Reference gene primer amplification gave nucleated cell count estimates. The repertoire was sequenced with immunoSEQ multiplex PCR; TCRdb's copy has only in-frame clones and lacks some. Clone size and V and J calls were adopted from that table, with D and trimming inferred from the DNA. The sample includes about 200,000 clones, about four fifths of them seen just once. This chain uses TRBV27 with TRBJ1-4; D may be TRBD1 (5 bases). Sample: peripheral blood. This TCR was recovered from a man aged 55-75 years with acute or convalescent COVID-19. This chain's CDR3 is CASSGGGDWEKLFF. The CDR3 nucleotides read TGTGCCAGCAGTGGGGGAGGGGATTGGGAAAAACTGTTTTTT. Combining the CDR3 with reference TRBV27 and TRBJ1-4 gives the whole variable domain EAQVTQNPRYLITVTGKKLTVTCSQNMNHEYMSWYRQDPGLGLRQIYYSMNVEVTDKGDVPEGYKVSRKEKRNFPLILESPSPNQTSLYFCASSGGGDWEKLFFGSGTQLSVL.